This T cell receptor beta chain was obtained from a study of blood T cells in healthy people across ages. This clonotype was seen just once. Its target is not known. For the second PCR, which ran for 7 to 11 cycles, a sample-barcoded 5' primer and a J-beta primer mix were used. TCRdb fed the 5' RACE reads into MiXCR, producing one record per CDR3 protein. The data contain 800,000 or so distinct CDR3 sequences, roughly 25% of them seen just once; the ten biggest clones take up under 4%. The sample providers were healthy Caucasian people from Russia, aged about 6 to 95. Total RNA extracted from each sample amounted to at least 6 micrograms. Study-level results: The lack of PBMC sorting stopped any conclusive naive versus antigen-experienced comparison.

This CDR3 is 15 amino acids long. Trimming took 2 bases from V and 6 from J, leaving 12 bases between them. Germline CDR1 is KGHDR and CDR2 is SFDVKD. The same data also went into a second study, on T cells of mothers and their children.

The material sequenced was blood. This sequence originates from a boy younger than 18 in good health. This rearrangement joins TRBV24-1 to TRBJ2-2; TRBD2 might be the D (6 bases). The CDR3 nucleotides read TGTGCCACCAGTGATTCGGGCGGGATGTCCGGGGAGCTGTTTTTT. Protein product: CATSDSGGMSGELFF.